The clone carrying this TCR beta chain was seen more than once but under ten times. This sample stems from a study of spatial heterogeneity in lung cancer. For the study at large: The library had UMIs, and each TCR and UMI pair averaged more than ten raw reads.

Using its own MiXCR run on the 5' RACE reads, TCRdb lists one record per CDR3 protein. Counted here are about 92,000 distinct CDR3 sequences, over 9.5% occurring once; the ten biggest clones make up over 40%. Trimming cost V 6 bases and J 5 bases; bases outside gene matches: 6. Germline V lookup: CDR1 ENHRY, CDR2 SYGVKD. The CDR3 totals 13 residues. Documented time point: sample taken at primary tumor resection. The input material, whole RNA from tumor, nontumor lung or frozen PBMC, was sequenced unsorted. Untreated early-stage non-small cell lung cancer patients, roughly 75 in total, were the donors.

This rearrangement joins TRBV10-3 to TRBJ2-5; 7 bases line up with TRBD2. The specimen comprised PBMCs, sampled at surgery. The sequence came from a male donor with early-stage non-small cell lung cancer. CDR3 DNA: TGTGCCATCAGCCCCAGTAGCGGGGAGACCCAGTACTTC. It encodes CAISPSSGETQYF.